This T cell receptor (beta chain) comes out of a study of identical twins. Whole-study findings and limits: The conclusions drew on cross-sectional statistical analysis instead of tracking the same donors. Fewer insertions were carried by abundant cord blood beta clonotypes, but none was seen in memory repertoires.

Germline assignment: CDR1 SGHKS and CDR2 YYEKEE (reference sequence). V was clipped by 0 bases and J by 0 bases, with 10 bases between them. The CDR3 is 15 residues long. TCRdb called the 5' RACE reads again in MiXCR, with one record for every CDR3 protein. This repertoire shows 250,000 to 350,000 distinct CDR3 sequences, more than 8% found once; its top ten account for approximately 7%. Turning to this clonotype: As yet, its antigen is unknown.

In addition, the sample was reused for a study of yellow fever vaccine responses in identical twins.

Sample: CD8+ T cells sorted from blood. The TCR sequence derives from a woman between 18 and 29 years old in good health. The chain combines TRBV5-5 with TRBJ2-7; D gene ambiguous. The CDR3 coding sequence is TGTGCCAGCAGCTTGGAAGGTACCAGCTCCTACGAGCAGTACTTC. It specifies CASSLEGTSSYEQYF.